One TCR beta chain is described in this entry. Its antigen is not identified. Within the sample, other DNA sequences also encode this same CDR3. This entry belongs to a study of shared clonotypes between healthy human individuals. Regarding the study as a whole: Generation of non-shared clonotypes was less probable than generation of clonotypes shared by all four donors.

This CDR3 is 13 amino acids long. V was trimmed by 1 base and J by 4 bases, leaving 7 bases between them. Germline CDR1 reads SEHNR; CDR2 reads FQNEAQ (reference sequence). Produced via immunoSEQ multiplex PCR; TCRdb's table is partial and in-frame only. The table records about 1.1 million clones, 60% to 85% of them present only once. Sequenced: memory CD4+ T cells from PBMCs. The subset is: CD45RA-negative fraction. The sequence was obtained from a man aged 18 to 29 in good health. Some clones in this sample may be carry-over from other donors' samples. The chain is built from TRBV7-9 and TRBJ1-1; D unresolved. The CDR3 sequence: CASSLGAGTEAFF. The CDR3, as DNA: TGTGCCAGCAGCTTAGGGGCGGGCACTGAAGCTTTCTTT.